This entry concerns a single T cell receptor (beta chain). This sample was included in a study of blood T cell repertoires in COVID-19. Study-wide background: The United States, Italy and Spain supplied acute and convalescent COVID-19 samples. T cells, B-cell-depleted T cells, or PBMCs supplied cDNA or gDNA.

As handled by the study authors: The authors estimated nucleated cell counts from reference gene primer amplification. TCRdb's table, derived via immunoSEQ multiplex PCR, lists solely in-frame clones and lacks some. Clone size and V and J calls were adopted from that table, with D and trimming inferred from the DNA. The table shows about 83,000 clones, with 85% to 90% occurring only once. CDR3 size: 13 residues. Looked up from germline, CDR1 is MNHNY and CDR2 is SVGAGI (reference sequence). V was cut by 2 bases and J by 3 bases, with 4 bases left in between. V usage is TRBV6-6 and J usage is TRBJ1-4; unclear D gene. The sequencing input was peripheral blood. The receptor was derived from an older man with active or convalescent COVID-19. The CDR3 DNA follows: TGTGCCAGCAGTTACAGCCCTAATGAAAAACTGTTTTTT. Amino acids: CASSYSPNEKLFF.